This TCR beta chain appears in the sequencing data of a study of blood T cell repertoires in COVID-19. In the study overall: The samples span acute and convalescent COVID-19 from the United States, Italy and Spain. Sample material is recorded as cDNA or gDNA derived from T cells, B-cell-depleted T cells, or PBMCs.

Per the study methods: For nucleated cells, counts were estimated from reference gene primer amplification. Here immunoSEQ multiplex PCR was the method, and the copy in TCRdb shows in-frame clones only, minus some. The V and J calls and clone size are taken from that table; D and trimming were inferred from the DNA. The table has about 180,000 clones, approximately 80% seen once. V was clipped by 4 bases and J by 5 bases; unmatched bases: 10. Germline V gene lookup returns CDR1 LGHDT and CDR2 YNNKEL (reference sequence). The CDR3 has 15 residues. The receptor was derived from a human donor in a cohort sampled during active COVID-19. The V and J genes are TRBV3-1 (or the pseudogene TRBV3-2) and TRBJ1-1, with 7 bases lining up with TRBD1. Sequencing was performed on peripheral blood. For the CDR3, the DNA is TGTGCCAGCAGCCCTCCCAGGGGGATGATAACTGAAGCTTTCTTT. As protein: CASSPPRGMITEAFF.